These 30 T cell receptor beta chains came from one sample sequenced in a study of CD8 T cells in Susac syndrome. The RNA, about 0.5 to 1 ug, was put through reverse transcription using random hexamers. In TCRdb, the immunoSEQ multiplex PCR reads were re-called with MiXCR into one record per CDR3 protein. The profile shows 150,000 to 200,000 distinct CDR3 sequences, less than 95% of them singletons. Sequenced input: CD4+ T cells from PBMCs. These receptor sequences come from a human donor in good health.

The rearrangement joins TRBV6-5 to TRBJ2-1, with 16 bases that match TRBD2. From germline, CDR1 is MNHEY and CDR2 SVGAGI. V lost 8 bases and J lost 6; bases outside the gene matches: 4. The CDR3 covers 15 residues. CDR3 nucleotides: TGTGCCAGCGGGGGACTAGCGGGAGGGGGCAATGAGCAGTTCTTC. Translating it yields CASGGLAGGGNEQFF.

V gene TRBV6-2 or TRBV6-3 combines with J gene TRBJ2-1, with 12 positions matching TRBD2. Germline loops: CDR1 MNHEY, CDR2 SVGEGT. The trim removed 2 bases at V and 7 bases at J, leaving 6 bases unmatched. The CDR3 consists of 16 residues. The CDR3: CASSYILAGGSNEQFF. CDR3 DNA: TGTGCCAGCAGTTACATACTAGCGGGAGGAAGTAATGAGCAGTTCTTC.

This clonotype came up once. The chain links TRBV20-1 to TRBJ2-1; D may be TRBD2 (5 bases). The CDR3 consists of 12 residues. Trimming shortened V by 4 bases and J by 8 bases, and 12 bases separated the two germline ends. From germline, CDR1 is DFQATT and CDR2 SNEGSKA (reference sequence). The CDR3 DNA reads TGCAGTGCTATCAATATCGGGGATGAGCAGTTCTTC. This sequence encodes CSAINIGDEQFF.

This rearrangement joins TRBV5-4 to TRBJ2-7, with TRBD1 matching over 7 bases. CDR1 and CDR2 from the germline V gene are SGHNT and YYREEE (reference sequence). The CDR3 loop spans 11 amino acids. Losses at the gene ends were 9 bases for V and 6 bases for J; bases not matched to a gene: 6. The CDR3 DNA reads TGTGCCACCTCAGGGGGTCTCGAGCAGTACTTC. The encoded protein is CATSGGLEQYF.

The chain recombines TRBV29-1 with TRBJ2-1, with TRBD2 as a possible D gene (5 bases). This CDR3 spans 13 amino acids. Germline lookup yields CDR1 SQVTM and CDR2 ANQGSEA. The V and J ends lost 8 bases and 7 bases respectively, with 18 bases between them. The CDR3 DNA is TGCAGCCTTGCGAGGGCCCTAAGAAATGAGCAGTTCTTC. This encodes CSLARALRNEQFF.

The CDR3 coding sequence is TGCAGCGTGGACCGACAGGGGGCCCAAGCTTTCTTT. Amino acids: CSVDRQGAQAFF. This rearrangement joins TRBV29-1 to TRBJ1-1; 10 bases agree with TRBD1. Per the germline V gene, CDR1 is SQVTM and CDR2 is ANQGSEA. This CDR3 is 12 amino acids long. V lost 6 bases, J lost 9 bases, and 7 bases stayed unmatched.

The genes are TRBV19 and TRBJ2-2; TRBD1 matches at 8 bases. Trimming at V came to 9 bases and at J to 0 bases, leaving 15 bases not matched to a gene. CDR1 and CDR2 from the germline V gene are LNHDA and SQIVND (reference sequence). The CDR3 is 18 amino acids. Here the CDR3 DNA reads TGTGCCAGACTCAGGGGGCTCCACTCCCGAGCGAACACCGGGGAGCTGTTTTTT. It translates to CARLRGLHSRANTGELFF.

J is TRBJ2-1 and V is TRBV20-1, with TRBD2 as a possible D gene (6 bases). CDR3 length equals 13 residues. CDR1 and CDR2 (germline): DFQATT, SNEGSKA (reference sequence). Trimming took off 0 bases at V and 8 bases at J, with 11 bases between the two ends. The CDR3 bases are TGCAGTGCTAGAGACGGGAGTAGAGATGAGCAGTTCTTC. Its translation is CSARDGSRDEQFF.

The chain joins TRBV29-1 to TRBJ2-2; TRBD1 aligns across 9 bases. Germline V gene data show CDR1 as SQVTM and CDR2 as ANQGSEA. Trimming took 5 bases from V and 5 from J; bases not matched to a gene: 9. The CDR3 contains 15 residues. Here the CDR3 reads CSVSEQGAWTGELFF. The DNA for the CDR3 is TGCAGCGTTTCAGAACAGGGGGCGTGGACCGGGGAGCTGTTTTTT.

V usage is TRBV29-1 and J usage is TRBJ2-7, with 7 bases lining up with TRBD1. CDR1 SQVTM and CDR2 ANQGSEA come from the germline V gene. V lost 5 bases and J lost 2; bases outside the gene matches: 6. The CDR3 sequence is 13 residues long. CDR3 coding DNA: TGCAGCGTTCACAGGGGTTACCCCTACGAGCAGTACTTC. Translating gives CSVHRGYPYEQYF.

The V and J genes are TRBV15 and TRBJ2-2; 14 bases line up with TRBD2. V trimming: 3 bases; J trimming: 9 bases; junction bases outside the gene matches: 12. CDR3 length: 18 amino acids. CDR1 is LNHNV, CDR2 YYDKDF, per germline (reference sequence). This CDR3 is CATSSTSGTSGRIWELFF. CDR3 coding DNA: TGTGCCACCAGCAGTACCTCCGGGACTAGCGGGAGAATCTGGGAGCTGTTTTTT.

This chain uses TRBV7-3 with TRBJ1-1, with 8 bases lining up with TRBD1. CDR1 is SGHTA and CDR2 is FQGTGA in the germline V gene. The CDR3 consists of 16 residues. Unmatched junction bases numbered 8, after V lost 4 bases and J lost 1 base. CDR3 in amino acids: CASSSSPTGANTEAFF. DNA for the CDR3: TGTGCCAGCAGCTCTAGTCCGACAGGGGCGAACACTGAAGCTTTCTTT.

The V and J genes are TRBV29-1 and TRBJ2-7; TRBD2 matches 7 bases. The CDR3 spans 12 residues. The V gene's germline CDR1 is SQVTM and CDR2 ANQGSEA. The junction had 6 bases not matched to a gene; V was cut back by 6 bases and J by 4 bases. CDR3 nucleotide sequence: TGCAGCGTCGCGGGAGTCGGGTACGAGCAGTACTTC. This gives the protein CSVAGVGYEQYF.

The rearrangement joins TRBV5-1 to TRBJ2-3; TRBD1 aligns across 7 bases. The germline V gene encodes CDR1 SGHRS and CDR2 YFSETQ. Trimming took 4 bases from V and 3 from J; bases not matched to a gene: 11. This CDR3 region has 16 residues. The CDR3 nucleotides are TGCGCCAGCAGCACCCAGACAGGGATGTTGACAGATACGCAGTATTTT. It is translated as CASSTQTGMLTDTQYF.

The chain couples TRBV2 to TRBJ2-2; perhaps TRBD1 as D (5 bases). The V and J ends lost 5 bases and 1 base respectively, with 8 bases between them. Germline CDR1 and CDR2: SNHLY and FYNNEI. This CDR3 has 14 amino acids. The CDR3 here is CASSYDRNTGELFF. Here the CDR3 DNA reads TGTGCCAGCAGTTACGACAGGAACACCGGGGAGCTGTTTTTT.

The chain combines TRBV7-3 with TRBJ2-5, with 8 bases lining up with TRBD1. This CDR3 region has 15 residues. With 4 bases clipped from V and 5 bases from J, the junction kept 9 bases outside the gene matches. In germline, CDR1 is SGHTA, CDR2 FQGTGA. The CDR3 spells CASSSTQGARETQYF. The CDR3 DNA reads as TGTGCCAGCAGCTCAACCCAGGGGGCGCGTGAGACCCAGTACTTC.

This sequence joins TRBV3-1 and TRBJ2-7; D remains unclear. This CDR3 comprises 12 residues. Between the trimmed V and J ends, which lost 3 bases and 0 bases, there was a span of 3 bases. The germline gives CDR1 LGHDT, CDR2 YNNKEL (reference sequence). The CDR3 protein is CASSHASYEQYF. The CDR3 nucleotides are TGTGCCAGCAGCCACGCCTCCTACGAGCAGTACTTC.

The CDR3: CASSYIGWDSRLPDTQYF. CDR3 nucleotide sequence: TGTGCCAGCAGTTATATAGGGTGGGACAGTCGGCTCCCAGATACGCAGTATTTT. V and J are TRBV7-3 and TRBJ2-3; TRBD1 matches at 7 bases. This CDR3 spans 18 amino acids. The germline gives CDR1 SGHTA, CDR2 FQGTGA. The junction had 19 bases not matched to a gene; V was cut back by 6 bases and J by 4 bases.

This chain's CDR3 is CASSSQSPTGELFF. The CDR3 bases are TGTGCCAGCAGCTCACAAAGCCCCACCGGGGAGCTGTTTTTT. The chain has TRBV7-9 and TRBJ2-2; D is uncertain. The CDR3 has 14 residues. CDR1 is SEHNR, CDR2 FQNEAQ, per germline (reference sequence). Deletions cut 4 bases from V and 4 bases from J, with 10 bases between.

CDR3 amino acids: CSARVLAGGEQFF. The CDR3 nucleotides read TGCAGTGCTAGAGTACTAGCGGGAGGTGAGCAGTTCTTC. The chain couples TRBV20-1 to TRBJ2-1, with TRBD2 matching over 12 bases. Unmatched junction bases numbered 1, after V lost 1 base and J lost 9 bases. This CDR3 has 13 amino acids. The germline V gene has CDR1 DFQATT and CDR2 SNEGSKA (reference sequence).

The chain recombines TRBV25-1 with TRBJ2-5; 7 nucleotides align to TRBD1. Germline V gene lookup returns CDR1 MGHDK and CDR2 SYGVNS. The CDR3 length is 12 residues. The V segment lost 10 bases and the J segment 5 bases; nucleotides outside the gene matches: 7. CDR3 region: CATSSTGETQYF. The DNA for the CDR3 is TGTGCCACCTCGTCGACAGGGGAGACCCAGTACTTC.

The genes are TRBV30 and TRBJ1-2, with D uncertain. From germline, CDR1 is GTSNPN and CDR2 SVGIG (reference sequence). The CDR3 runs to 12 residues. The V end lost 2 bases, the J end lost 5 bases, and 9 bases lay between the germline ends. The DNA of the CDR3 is TGTGCCTGGAGTAACCCATTATATGGCTACACCTTC. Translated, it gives CAWSNPLYGYTF.

The CDR3 protein is CASSQNIPGTEKLFF. The CDR3 region has the DNA TGCGCCAGCAGCCAAAATATCCCGGGGACGGAAAAACTGTTTTTT. This sequence joins TRBV4-3 and TRBJ1-4; D is perhaps TRBD1 (5 bases). The CDR3 is 15 residues long. The germline V gene has CDR1 LGHNA and CDR2 YSLEER. V lost 2 bases, J lost 8 bases, and 15 bases lay in between.

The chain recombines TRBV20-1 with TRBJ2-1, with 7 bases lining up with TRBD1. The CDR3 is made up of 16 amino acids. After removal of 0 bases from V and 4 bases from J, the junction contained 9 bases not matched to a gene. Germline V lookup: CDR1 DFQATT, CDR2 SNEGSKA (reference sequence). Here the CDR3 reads CSARDGGQTRYNEQFF. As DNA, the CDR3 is TGCAGTGCTAGAGATGGGGGACAGACTCGATACAATGAGCAGTTCTTC.

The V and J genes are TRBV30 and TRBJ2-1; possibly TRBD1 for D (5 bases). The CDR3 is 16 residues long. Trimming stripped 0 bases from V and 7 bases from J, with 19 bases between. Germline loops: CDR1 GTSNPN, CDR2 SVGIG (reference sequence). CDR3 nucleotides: TGTGCCTGGAGTGTGAATAGGGGCAAATTTACAAATGAGCAGTTCTTC. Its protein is CAWSVNRGKFTNEQFF.

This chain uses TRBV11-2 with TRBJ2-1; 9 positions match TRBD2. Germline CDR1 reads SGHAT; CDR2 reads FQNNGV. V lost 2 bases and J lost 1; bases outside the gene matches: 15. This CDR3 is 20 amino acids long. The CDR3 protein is CASSLNSLAGRIRSYNEQFF. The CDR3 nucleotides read TGTGCCAGCAGCTTAAATTCCCTAGCGGGGAGGATTAGGTCCTACAATGAGCAGTTCTTC.

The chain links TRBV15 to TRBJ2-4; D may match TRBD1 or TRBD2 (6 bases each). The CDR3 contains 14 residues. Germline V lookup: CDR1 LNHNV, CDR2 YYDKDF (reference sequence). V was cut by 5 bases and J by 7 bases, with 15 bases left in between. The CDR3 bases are TGTGCCACCAGCCCCTGGGGGGCCTGGAACATTCAGTACTTC. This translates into CATSPWGAWNIQYF.

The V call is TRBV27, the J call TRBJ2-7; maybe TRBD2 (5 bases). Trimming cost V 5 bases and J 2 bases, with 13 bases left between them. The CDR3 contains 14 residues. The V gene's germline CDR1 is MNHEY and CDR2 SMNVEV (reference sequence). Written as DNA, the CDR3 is TGTGCCAGCAGTGAAGCGGTTACAACCTACGAGCAGTACTTC. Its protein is CASSEAVTTYEQYF.

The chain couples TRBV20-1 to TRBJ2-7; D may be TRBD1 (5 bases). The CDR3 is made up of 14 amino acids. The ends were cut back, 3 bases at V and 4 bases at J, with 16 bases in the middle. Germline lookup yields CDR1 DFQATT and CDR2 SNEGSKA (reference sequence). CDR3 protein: CSASGYVTDYEQYF. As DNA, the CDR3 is TGCAGTGCTAGCGGGTATGTGACAGATTACGAGCAGTACTTC.

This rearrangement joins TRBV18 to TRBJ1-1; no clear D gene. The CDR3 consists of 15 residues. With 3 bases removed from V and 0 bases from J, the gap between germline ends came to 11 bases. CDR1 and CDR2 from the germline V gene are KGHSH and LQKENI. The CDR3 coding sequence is TGTGCCAGCTCACCCCCCGGCCCGATGAACACTGAAGCTTTCTTT. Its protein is CASSPPGPMNTEAFF. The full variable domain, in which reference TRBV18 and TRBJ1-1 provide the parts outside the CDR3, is NAGVMQNPRHLVRRRGQEARLRCSPMKGHSHVYWYRQLPEEGLKFMVYLQKENIIDESGMPKERFSAEFPKEGPSILRIQQVVRGDSAAYFCASSPPGPMNTEAFFGQGTRLTVV.